The 5 T cell receptor beta chains below were found in one sample sequenced in a study of cytomegalovirus exposure and HLA in healthy donors. In the PCR, 60 Vbeta and 13 Jbeta primers were used. The data were produced by immunoSEQ multiplex PCR, yet TCRdb's version contains in-frame clones alone and is incomplete. The table records some 120,000 clones, roughly 9.9% of them present only once. The sequencing input was PBMCs. The receptors derive from a man aged 30 to 45 in good health and CMV-seronegative.

Only a few counts were recorded for this clone. This chain uses TRBV19 with TRBJ2-5, with TRBD1 matching 7 bases. The CDR3 runs 15 residues. V lost 4 bases and J lost 2; bases outside the gene matches: 7. Germline assignment: CDR1 LNHDA and CDR2 SQIVND (reference sequence). The CDR3: CASSNHARGQETQYF. The CDR3 region has the DNA TGTGCCAGTAGTAATCACGCCAGGGGGCAAGAGACCCAGTACTTC.

The sample holds a few counts of this clone. This chain joins TRBV6-6 and TRBJ1-4; the D is unclear. V lost 4 bases to trimming and J lost 2 bases, with 14 bases between them. Germline V gene sequence: CDR1 MNHNY, CDR2 SVGAGI (reference sequence). The CDR3 extends over 16 amino acids. The CDR3 region has the DNA TGTGCCAGCAGTTTAGAGCCCGGAGGGACTAATGAAAAACTGTTTTTT. Amino acid sequence: CASSLEPGGTNEKLFF.

V is TRBV9 and J is TRBJ1-2; TRBD1 matches at 7 bases. The V and J ends lost 2 bases and 7 bases, in that order; junction bases with no gene match: 8. CDR3 length equals 14 residues. Germline values: CDR1 SGDLS, CDR2 YYNGEE. The CDR3 coding sequence is TGTGCCAGCAGCGTGGGGACCTCAGGGGGTGGCTACACCTTC. Translating gives CASSVGTSGGGYTF.

J is TRBJ1-2 and V is TRBV4-1, with TRBD1 matching over 9 bases. With 4 bases clipped from V and 6 bases from J, the junction kept 9 bases outside the gene matches. The germline V gene encodes CDR1 MGHRA and CDR2 YSYEKL. This CDR3 has 15 amino acids. For the CDR3, the DNA is TGCGCCAGCAGCCGGCTGGGACAGGGCGGCCATGGCTACACCTTC. Protein: CASSRLGQGGHGYTF.

The rearrangement links TRBV10-3 to TRBJ2-7, with unresolved D. Germline CDR1 reads ENHRY; CDR2 reads SYGVKD. V shed 6 bases and J shed 3 bases, with 6 bases lying between them. The length of the CDR3 is 11 residues. The CDR3 loop reads CAISAGYEQYF. The CDR3 coding sequence is TGTGCCATCAGCGCCGGCTACGAGCAGTACTTC.